The clone carrying this T cell receptor beta chain was counted a single time. Its specificity is not known. Germline-derived CDR1 and CDR2 are LNHDA and SQIVND (reference sequence). Unmatched junction bases numbered 10, after V lost 4 bases and J lost 7 bases. This CDR3 spans 15 amino acids. TCRdb keeps only in-frame clones here, not all; method: immunoSEQ multiplex PCR. Found here are tens of thousands of clones, over 80% of them singletons; the top ten hold around 37%. This sample was included in a study of cytotoxic CD8 clonotypes in ibrutinib-treated CLL. Study-wide results and caveats: Clonotypes that were public were uncommon, and they contracted or stayed stable on treatment.

The clonotype originates from a human donor with chronic lymphocytic leukemia. The source material was PBMCs, sampled after 24 months of ibrutinib treatment. The chain is built from TRBV19 and TRBJ1-2; 9 bases are a match to TRBD1. The CDR3 DNA reads TGTGCCAGTAGTACCCGTCTCGGGACAGGGACTGGCTACACCTTC. Translation: CASSTRLGTGTGYTF. The complete variable domain, with remaining parts taken from reference TRBV19 and TRBJ1-2, reads DGGITQSPKYLFRKEGQNVTLSCEQNLNHDAMYWYRQDPGQGLRLIYYSQIVNDFQKGDIAEGYSVSREKKESFPLTVTSAQKNPTAFYLCASSTRLGTGTGYTFGSGTRLTVV.